This T cell receptor beta chain appears in the sequencing data of a study of cytomegalovirus exposure and HLA in healthy donors. Broader study findings: Cytomegalovirus association was listed for about 170 TCR beta chains.

TCRdb's table, derived via immunoSEQ multiplex PCR, lists solely in-frame clones and lacks some. The data hold 100,000 to 150,000 clones, with 85% to 90% observed a single time. Trimming took 2 bases from V and 8 from J; bases not matched to a gene: 6. CDR1 MNHEY and CDR2 SMNVEV come from the germline V gene (reference sequence). The CDR3 sequence is 14 residues long. Comments on this clone: Antigen: not known.

This receptor was obtained from a man between 25 and 39 years old in good health and CMV-seronegative. The chain links TRBV27 to TRBJ2-1; 7 bases fit TRBD1. The material sequenced was PBMCs. The CDR3 protein is CASSLARGMYEQFF. The CDR3 nucleotides are TGTGCCAGCAGTTTAGCCAGGGGGATGTATGAGCAGTTCTTC.